Listed below are T cell receptor beta chains from one sample, sequenced in a study of shared clonotypes between healthy human individuals. TCRdb's table, derived via immunoSEQ multiplex PCR, lists solely in-frame clones and lacks some. Of some 2 million clones in the sample, approximately 95% were seen once. Sequencing was carried out using naive CD8+ T cells sorted from blood. These receptors originate from a man aged 18 to 35 in good health. Both conserved end residues are part of each CDR3. Fields, in order: CDR3 protein, CDR3 DNA, D gene, clone size, J gene, V gene. D genes are given only for firm matches. Clone sizes are given selectively: once, few, many, or a class where the clone is expanded.

CASSEGLAGGSYEQYF,TGTGCCAGCAGTGAAGGCCTAGCGGGGGGTTCCTACGAGCAGTACTTC,TRBD2,once,TRBJ2-7,TRBV2
CASSYSPMTGTTEAFF,TGTGCCAGCAGTTACTCGCCCATGACAGGGACCACTGAAGCTTTCTTT,TRBD1,NA,TRBJ1-1,TRBV6-6
CASSPDRPYEQYF,TGTGCCAGCAGTCCGGACAGGCCCTACGAGCAGTACTTC,TRBD1,NA,TRBJ2-7,TRBV27
CASSPLGSSTDTQYF,TGTGCCAGCTCACCCCTTGGATCCAGCACAGATACGCAGTATTTT,NA,NA,TRBJ2-3,TRBV18
CASRPWGERTDTQYF,TGTGCCAGCAGGCCCTGGGGGGAGCGCACAGATACGCAGTATTTT,NA,NA,TRBJ2-3,TRBV5-6
CASSLTGFYNEQFF,TGCGCCAGCAGCTTGACAGGGTTTTATAATGAGCAGTTCTTC,NA,NA,TRBJ2-1,TRBV5-1
CASSVGLLVLETQYF,TGTGCCAGCAGCGTAGGGCTCCTTGTCCTCGAGACCCAGTACTTC,NA,NA,TRBJ2-5,TRBV9
CARSDENNGDEQFF,TGTGCCCGGTCAGATGAGAACAATGGCGATGAGCAGTTCTTC,NA,NA,TRBJ2-1,TRBV30
CASSLVSIGEASENTEAFF,TGTGCCAGCAGCTTAGTTTCGATAGGGGAGGCAAGCGAGAACACTGAAGCTTTCTTT,NA,NA,TRBJ1-1,TRBV11-2
CASSLQGSDEQYF,TGTGCCAGCAGCTTGCAGGGGTCGGACGAGCAGTACTTC,NA,NA,TRBJ2-7,TRBV5-4
CASSFLAGGSYEQYF,TGTGCCAGCAGTTTCCTAGCGGGGGGGTCCTACGAGCAGTACTTC,TRBD2,NA,TRBJ2-7,TRBV28
CASSAPTGPQNTEAFF,TGTGCCAGCAGTGCCCCGACAGGCCCTCAGAACACTGAAGCTTTCTTT,NA,NA,TRBJ1-1,TRBV6-6
CASSLTGGGNIQYF,TGTGCCAGCAGTCTAACGGGCGGGGGAAACATTCAGTACTTC,TRBD2,once,TRBJ2-4,TRBV27
CASSSLTGGTYEQYF,TGTGCCAGCAGCTCCTTGACAGGGGGGACCTACGAGCAGTACTTC,TRBD1,NA,TRBJ2-7,TRBV5-4
CAWNPAGGLHEQYF,TGTGCCTGGAATCCAGCGGGGGGGCTCCACGAGCAGTACTTC,TRBD2,NA,TRBJ2-7,TRBV30
CASSAGGAEAFF,TGTGCCAGCAGTGCCGGGGGCGCAGAAGCTTTCTTT,NA,NA,TRBJ1-1,TRBV6-4
CASSQDTEREGRADTQYF,TGCGCCAGCAGCCAAGATACCGAGCGGGAGGGCAGGGCAGATACGCAGTATTTT,TRBD2,NA,TRBJ2-3,TRBV4-3
CASSGGGNQPQHF,TGTGCCAGTAGCGGGGGGGGCAATCAGCCCCAGCATTTT,NA,NA,TRBJ1-5,TRBV19
CASSQRDLLNYEQYF,TGCGCCAGCAGTCAACGAGACCTTCTGAACTACGAGCAGTACTTC,NA,NA,TRBJ2-7,TRBV23-1
CASSQDESAARFEKLFF,TGCGCCAGCAGCCAAGATGAATCGGCTGCGAGGTTTGAAAAACTGTTTTTT,NA,NA,TRBJ1-4,TRBV4-3
CASSLRQGSNEQYF,TGTGCCAGCAGTTTGAGACAGGGGTCCAACGAGCAGTACTTC,TRBD1,once,TRBJ2-7,TRBV2
CAWSVNTGELFF,TGTGCCTGGAGTGTTAACACCGGGGAGCTGTTTTTT,NA,NA,TRBJ2-2,TRBV30
CASSFGTGAFYEQYF,TGTGCCAGCAGCTTTGGGACAGGGGCCTTCTACGAGCAGTACTTC,TRBD1,NA,TRBJ2-7,TRBV11-2
CASREAGTGGSGYTF,TGTGCCAGCAGGGAAGCCGGGACAGGGGGAAGTGGCTACACCTTC,TRBD1,NA,TRBJ1-2,TRBV2
CASVTGTGLAGGTDTQYF,TGTGCCAGCGTTACAGGGACAGGGCTAGCGGGGGGCACAGATACGCAGTATTTT,NA,NA,TRBJ2-3,TRBV28
CASSEATGETYEQYF,TGTGCCAGCAGCGAAGCGACAGGGGAAACCTACGAGCAGTACTTC,TRBD1,NA,TRBJ2-7,TRBV6-1
CASSLGSEEQYF,TGTGCCAGCAGCTTAGGGTCGGAAGAGCAGTACTTC,NA,NA,TRBJ2-7,TRBV11-2
CASSFTDRDTEAFF,TGTGCCAGCAGCTTCACGGACAGGGATACTGAAGCTTTCTTT,TRBD1,NA,TRBJ1-1,TRBV9
CASSYSAGANEQFF,TGTGCCAGCAGTTACTCGGCGGGTGCTAATGAGCAGTTCTTC,NA,NA,TRBJ2-1,TRBV6-5
CASSVPYGQGEQYF,TGTGCCAGCAGTGTCCCTTATGGACAGGGGGAGCAGTACTTC,TRBD1,NA,TRBJ2-7,TRBV6-1
CASNHFGMNTEAFF,TGTGCCAGTAACCATTTTGGAATGAACACTGAAGCTTTCTTT,NA,NA,TRBJ1-1,TRBV19
CASSLTLFTGELFF,TGTGCCAGCAGCTTGACTCTTTTCACCGGGGAGCTGTTTTTT,NA,NA,TRBJ2-2,TRBV27
CASMGELYEQYF,TGTGCCAGCATGGGCGAACTCTACGAGCAGTACTTC,NA,NA,TRBJ2-7,TRBV27
CASSPGAGEQFF,TGTGCCAGCAGCCCCGGAGCAGGTGAGCAGTTCTTC,NA,once,TRBJ2-1,TRBV13
CASSLDRFSGGSFPYEQYF,TGTGCCAGCAGCTTAGATAGGTTTAGCGGGGGCTCTTTCCCCTACGAGCAGTACTTC,TRBD2,NA,TRBJ2-7,TRBV11-2
CASSSSIEADWDEQFF,TGTGCCAGCAGTTCTTCAATAGAAGCGGACTGGGATGAGCAGTTCTTC,NA,NA,TRBJ2-1,TRBV28
CASSLDPQETQYF,TGCGCCAGCAGCTTGGACCCTCAAGAGACCCAGTACTTC,NA,NA,TRBJ2-5,TRBV5-1
CASSLVAGGPDTQYF,TGTGCCAGCAGCTTAGTTGCGGGAGGGCCAGATACGCAGTATTTT,TRBD2,NA,TRBJ2-3,TRBV7-8
CASRGGNYGYTF,TGTGCCAGCAGGGGGGGCAACTATGGCTACACCTTC,NA,once,TRBJ1-2,TRBV27
CAWSGWTEVAYGYTF,TGTGCCTGGAGTGGATGGACGGAAGTTGCCTATGGCTACACCTTC,NA,NA,TRBJ1-2,TRBV30
CAISEGWENTDTQYF,TGTGCCATCAGCGAAGGATGGGAGAACACAGATACGCAGTATTTT,NA,NA,TRBJ2-3,TRBV10-3
CASTETATYNSPLHF,TGTGCCAGCACTGAGACAGCGACCTATAATTCACCCCTCCACTTT,NA,NA,TRBJ1-6,TRBV6-5